These 22 T cell receptor beta chains originate from one sample sequenced in a study of blood T cell repertoires in COVID-19. Assay used: immunoSEQ multiplex PCR; TCRdb lists only in-frame clones, some missing. This table holds fewer than 250,000 clones, 83% found once. Sequenced material: peripheral blood. Receptors were obtained from a human donor in a cohort sampled during active COVID-19.

This clone was counted a single time. This chain connects TRBV5-4 to TRBJ1-1; 9 nucleotides line up with TRBD1. CDR1 and CDR2 from the germline V gene are SGHNT and YYREEE (reference sequence). J gave up 5 bases and V 4 bases, and 9 bases lay outside the gene matches. This CDR3 is built from 15 residues. CDR3 bases: TGTGCCAGCAGCCCTCTTACAGGGGGCGTAACTGAAGCTTTCTTT. Encoded protein: CASSPLTGGVTEAFF.

The V and J genes are TRBV19 and TRBJ2-3; TRBD2 matches 7 bases. The CDR3 is made up of 14 amino acids. Germline V gene sequence: CDR1 LNHDA, CDR2 SQIVND (reference sequence). The ends lost 7 bases at V and 3 bases at J; junction bases unmatched: 7. The CDR3 spells CASTYGGNTDTQYF. In nucleotides, the CDR3 is TGTGCCAGTACCTACGGGGGGAATACAGATACGCAGTATTTT.

This chain uses TRBV21-1 with TRBJ1-2; the table's D call, TRBD1, has no DNA check behind it. TRBV21-1 is marked as a pseudogene. The CDR3 length is 14 residues. CDR3 coding DNA: TGTGCCAGCAGCAGGGGACAGGGGTCGGTCGGCTACACCTTC. Amino acids: CASSRGQGSVGYTF.

The V and J genes are TRBV24-1 and TRBJ2-5, with 8 bases lining up with TRBD1. The ends lost 4 bases at V and 4 bases at J; junction bases unmatched: 4. CDR3 length equals 14 residues. Germline values: CDR1 KGHDR, CDR2 SFDVKD. In DNA, the CDR3 is TGTGCCACCAGTGAAGGACAGGGAAGAGAGACCCAGTACTTC. Encoded protein: CATSEGQGRETQYF.

This chain uses TRBV6-5 with TRBJ2-7, with D perhaps TRBD1 (6 bases). CDR1 and CDR2 (germline): MNHEY, SVGAGI. Deletions cut 2 bases from V and 2 bases from J, with 10 bases between. This CDR3 region has 14 residues. CDR3 amino acids: CASSYQGRAYEQYF. CDR3 nucleotide sequence: TGTGCCAGCAGTTACCAGGGGCGAGCCTACGAGCAGTACTTC.

The CDR3 nucleotides are TGTGCCAGCAGTGCCACGACATCCTGGTGGGAGACCCAGTACTTC. It translates to CASSATTSWWETQYF. The V and J genes are TRBV6-4 and TRBJ2-5; D is ambiguous. The germline V and J ends were trimmed by 4 bases and 5 bases, with 17 bases remaining between them. Germline V gene data show CDR1 as MRHNA and CDR2 as SNTAGT. The CDR3 sequence is 15 residues long.

CDR3 coding DNA: TGTGCCAGCAGCCCGGGACTAGCGGGGGGTGGGGAGCAGTTCTTC. This codes for CASSPGLAGGGEQFF. The chain employs TRBV6-5 and TRBJ2-1, with 15 bases identical to TRBD2. V was clipped by 6 bases and J by 10 bases; unmatched bases: 7. CDR1 is MNHEY, CDR2 SVGAGI, per germline. The CDR3 sequence is 15 residues long.

V usage is TRBV2 and J usage is TRBJ1-5; 8 bases match TRBD1. This CDR3 is built from 14 residues. In germline, CDR1 is SNHLY, CDR2 FYNNEI. After removal of 10 bases from V and 2 bases from J, the junction contained 7 bases not matched to a gene. Written as DNA, the CDR3 is TGTGCCACTAGGACAGGGCGCGGCAATCAGCCCCAGCATTTT. Its translation: CATRTGRGNQPQHF.

This chain joins TRBV7-9 and TRBJ1-5; D perhaps matches TRBD1 (5 bases). Germline V gene data show CDR1 as SEHNR and CDR2 as FQNEAQ (reference sequence). V was shortened by 3 bases and J by 2 bases, with 14 bases between the two germline ends. This CDR3 comprises 16 residues. The CDR3 reads CASSLSGTGGNQPQHF. CDR3 DNA sequence: TGTGCCAGCAGCTTGTCCGGGACTGGGGGCAATCAGCCCCAGCATTTT.

This clone turned up a few times. This chain links TRBV18 with TRBJ2-7, with D maybe TRBD1 (6 bases). From germline, CDR1 is KGHSH and CDR2 LQKENI. This CDR3 is 14 amino acids long. The V gene lost 3 bases and the J gene lost 5 bases, with 14 bases spanning the gap. The CDR3 DNA is TGTGCCAGCTCACCGTTACAGGGAGCCAACGAGCAGTACTTC. It codes for CASSPLQGANEQYF.

The rearrangement links TRBV24-1 to TRBJ2-2; 13 bases match TRBD2. With V trimmed by 4 bases and J by 4 bases, 14 bases remained unmatched. The CDR3 runs 20 residues. Germline CDR1 and CDR2: KGHDR and SFDVKD. CDR3 DNA sequence: TGTGCCACCAGTGAATGTGGAACTAGCGGGAGGGGTCCCGGCACCGGGGAGCTGTTTTTT. This codes for CATSECGTSGRGPGTGELFF.

This chain links TRBV4-2 with TRBJ2-3, with 7 bases fitting TRBD2. The CDR3 has 16 amino acids. Germline values: CDR1 LGHNA, CDR2 YNFKEQ. The J segment lost 4 bases and the V segment lost 7 bases, leaving 14 bases of the junction unmatched. In nucleotides, the CDR3 is TGTGCCAGCACTATATCGGGCGGCAGCGGGGCAGATACGCAGTATTTT. It translates to CASTISGGSGADTQYF.

The chain joins TRBV14 to TRBJ1-2; possibly TRBD1 for D (5 bases). Trimming left V 0 bases short and J 8 bases short, with 13 bases between. The CDR3 is 14 residues long. Germline CDR1 SGHDN, CDR2 FVKESK. DNA of the CDR3: TGTGCCAGCAGCCAAGATCGGGGGTTAGGCGGCTACACCTTC. This codes for CASSQDRGLGGYTF.

The gene calls are TRBV27 and TRBJ2-7; 9 bases are shared with TRBD1. This CDR3 has 14 amino acids. Germline loops: CDR1 MNHEY, CDR2 SMNVEV (reference sequence). V shed 6 bases and J 2 bases; nucleotides not matched to a gene: 5. The CDR3 spells CASSRDRDTYEQYF. The CDR3 DNA reads TGTGCCAGCAGCAGGGACAGGGACACCTACGAGCAGTACTTC.

The CDR3 DNA reads TGTGCCAGCAGCCTAGGACAGATGTTCACAGATACGCAGTATTTT. Translated, it gives CASSLGQMFTDTQYF. The chain employs TRBV28 and TRBJ2-3; D may be TRBD1 (6 bases). Trimming cost V 6 bases and J 2 bases, with 15 bases left between them. Germline V lookup: CDR1 MDHEN, CDR2 SYDVKM. There are 15 residues in the CDR3.

The chain combines TRBV20-1 with TRBJ2-7, with D perhaps matching TRBD2 (5 bases). This CDR3 is built from 11 residues. Trimming took off 3 bases at V and 5 bases at J, with 8 bases between the two ends. The germline V gene has CDR1 DFQATT and CDR2 SNEGSKA (reference sequence). The DNA of the CDR3 is TGCAGTGCTAGGTCCGGGGACGAGCAGTACTTC. Its protein is CSARSGDEQYF.

The rearrangement uses TRBV6-5 and TRBJ1-5; 9 positions agree with TRBD1. With V trimmed by 5 bases and J by 5 bases, 4 bases remained unmatched. The CDR3 consists of 14 residues. Germline loops: CDR1 MNHEY, CDR2 SVGAGI. CDR3 amino acids: CASSPDRGYQPQHF. The CDR3 nucleotides are TGTGCCAGCAGTCCCGACAGGGGGTATCAGCCCCAGCATTTT.

The V and J genes are TRBV18 and TRBJ2-4, with 7 bases identical to TRBD1. V lost 6 bases and J lost 8; bases outside the gene matches: 13. CDR1 is KGHSH, CDR2 LQKENI, per germline. This CDR3 has 15 residues. The CDR3 here is CASSVNFKGADIQYF. In DNA form, the CDR3 reads TGTGCCAGCTCCGTAAATTTTAAGGGGGCGGACATTCAGTACTTC. The full variable domain, in which reference TRBV18 and TRBJ2-4 provide the parts outside the CDR3, is NAGVMQNPRHLVRRRGQEARLRCSPMKGHSHVYWYRQLPEEGLKFMVYLQKENIIDESGMPKERFSAEFPKEGPSILRIQQVVRGDSAAYFCASSVNFKGADIQYFGAGTRLSVL.

Worth noting for this clone: The sample has other DNA sequences that encode this CDR3 too. The chain is built from TRBV6-5 and TRBJ1-1, with D tentatively TRBD1 (5 bases). Germline V gene sequence: CDR1 MNHEY, CDR2 SVGAGI. CDR3 length equals 12 residues. In DNA, the CDR3 is TGTGCGTCGGGCAGGGAGGGGACTGAAGCTTTCTTT. Translated: CASGREGTEAFF.

The chain links TRBV13 to TRBJ2-1; 9 nucleotides agree with TRBD2. Losses at the gene ends were 5 bases for V and 0 bases for J; bases not matched to a gene: 26. Germline V gene data show CDR1 as PRHDT and CDR2 as FYEKMQ (reference sequence). The CDR3 sequence is 23 residues long. The CDR3 spells CASSGPPPDPGLASSSSYNEQFF. CDR3 DNA sequence: TGTGCCAGCAGCGGCCCCCCCCCGGACCCGGGACTAGCAAGTAGCTCCTCCTACAATGAGCAGTTCTTC.

The chain combines TRBV6-1 with TRBJ2-3; the D gene is possibly TRBD1 (6 bases). There are 15 residues in the CDR3. The V and J ends lost 6 bases and 0 bases respectively, with 13 bases between them. Germline assignment: CDR1 MNHNS and CDR2 SASEGT. The CDR3 is CASRYRDSSTDTQYF. CDR3 coding DNA: TGTGCCAGCAGATACAGGGATTCTAGCACAGATACGCAGTATTTT.

The rearrangement links TRBV11-1 to TRBJ1-2, with a weak D call TRBD1 (6 bases). CDR3 length: 16 amino acids. Trimming took 5 bases from V and 3 from J, leaving 19 bases between them. Germline lookup yields CDR1 SGHAT and CDR2 FQDESV (reference sequence). The CDR3 nucleotides read TGTGCCAGCAGCCCTCTGACAGGAGAGGGATACTATGGCTACACCTTC. It codes for CASSPLTGEGYYGYTF.